The clone carrying this TCR beta chain has just one count. The antigen is undetermined. Both TRBC1 and TRBC2 were covered by a beta constant-region primer of two equimolar oligonucleotides. Ligated cDNA was amplified by four rounds of PCR with nested alpha and beta constant-region primers and SP2. TCRdb ran MiXCR on the UMI-ligation and nested PCR reads and lists one entry per CDR3 protein. The sample shows around 130,000 distinct CDR3 sequences, 35% to 45% of them seen only once. The sample originates from a study of naive and memory T cell subsets. General study points: Over 90% of naive TCR sequences appeared only once, unlike memory subsets.

The CDR3 contains 15 residues. Looked up from germline, CDR1 is SEHNR and CDR2 is FQNEAQ (reference sequence). Trimming stripped 5 bases from V and 0 bases from J, with 14 bases between. The source is a human donor in good health. The V and J genes are TRBV7-9 and TRBJ2-7, with D tentatively TRBD1 (6 bases). Material for sequencing was central memory CD4+ T cells from blood. The CDR3 DNA reads as TGTGCCAGCAGCCGAGTAGACAGGAGCTCCTACGAGCAGTACTTC. It is translated as CASSRVDRSSYEQYF.